This TCR beta chain was profiled in a study of cytomegalovirus exposure and HLA in healthy donors. Regarding the study as a whole: The study recorded 160 or so TCR beta chains that were cytomegalovirus-associated. The tendency of first-cohort TCR clusters to co-occur in the 100 to 150 validation repertoires was identified by a subsequent analysis.

Remarks on this clone: What it recognizes is unknown.

Trimming took 2 bases from V and 6 from J, leaving 17 bases between them. Germline V gene lookup returns CDR1 SGHDN and CDR2 FVKESK. This CDR3 has 17 residues. The donors formed part of the approximately 110-subject validation cohort, distinct from the roughly 660-subject first cohort. Profiled with immunoSEQ multiplex PCR; TCRdb holds only in-frame clones, not every one. This table has roughly 140,000 clones, 85% to 90% appearing once. The sample was PBMCs. This sequence joins TRBV14 and TRBJ1-6, with D hard to call. This clonotype was sampled from a man between 18 and 29 years old in good health and CMV-seropositive. The CDR3 protein is CASSQIGGLLANSPLHF. CDR3 DNA: TGTGCCAGCAGCCAAATCGGAGGGCTTCTCGCTAATTCACCCCTCCACTTT.